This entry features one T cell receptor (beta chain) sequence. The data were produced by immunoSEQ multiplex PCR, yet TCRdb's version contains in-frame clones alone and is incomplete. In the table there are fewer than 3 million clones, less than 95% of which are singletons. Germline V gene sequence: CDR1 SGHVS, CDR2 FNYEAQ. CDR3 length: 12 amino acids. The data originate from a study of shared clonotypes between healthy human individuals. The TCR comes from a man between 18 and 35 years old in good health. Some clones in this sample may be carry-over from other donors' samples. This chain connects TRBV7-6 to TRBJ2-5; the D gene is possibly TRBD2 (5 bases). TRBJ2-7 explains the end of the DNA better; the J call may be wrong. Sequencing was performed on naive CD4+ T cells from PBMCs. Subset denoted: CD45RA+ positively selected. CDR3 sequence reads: CASSRFGDEQYF. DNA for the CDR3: TGTGCCAGCAGCAGATTCGGGGACGAGCAGTACTTC.